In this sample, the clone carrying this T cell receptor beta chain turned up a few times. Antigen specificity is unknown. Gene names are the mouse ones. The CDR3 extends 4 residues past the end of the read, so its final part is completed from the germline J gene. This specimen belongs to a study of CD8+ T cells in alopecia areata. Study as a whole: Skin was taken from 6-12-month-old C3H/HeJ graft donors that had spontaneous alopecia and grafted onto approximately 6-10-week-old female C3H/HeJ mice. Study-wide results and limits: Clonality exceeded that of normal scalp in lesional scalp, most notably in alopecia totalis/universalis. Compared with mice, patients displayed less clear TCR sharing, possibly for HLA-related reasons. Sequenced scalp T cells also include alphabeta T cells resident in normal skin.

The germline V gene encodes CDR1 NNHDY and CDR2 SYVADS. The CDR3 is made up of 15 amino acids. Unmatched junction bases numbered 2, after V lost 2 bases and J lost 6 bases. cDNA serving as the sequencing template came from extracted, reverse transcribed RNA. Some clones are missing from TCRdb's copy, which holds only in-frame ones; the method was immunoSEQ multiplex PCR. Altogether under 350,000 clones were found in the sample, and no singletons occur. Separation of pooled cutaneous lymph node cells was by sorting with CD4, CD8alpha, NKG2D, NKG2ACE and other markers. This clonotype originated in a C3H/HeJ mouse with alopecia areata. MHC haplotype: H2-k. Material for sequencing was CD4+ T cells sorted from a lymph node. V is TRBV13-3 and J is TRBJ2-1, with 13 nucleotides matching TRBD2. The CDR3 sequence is CASSEDWGGFAEQFF. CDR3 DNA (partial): TGTGCCAGCAGTGAGGACTGGGGGGGCTTTGCT.